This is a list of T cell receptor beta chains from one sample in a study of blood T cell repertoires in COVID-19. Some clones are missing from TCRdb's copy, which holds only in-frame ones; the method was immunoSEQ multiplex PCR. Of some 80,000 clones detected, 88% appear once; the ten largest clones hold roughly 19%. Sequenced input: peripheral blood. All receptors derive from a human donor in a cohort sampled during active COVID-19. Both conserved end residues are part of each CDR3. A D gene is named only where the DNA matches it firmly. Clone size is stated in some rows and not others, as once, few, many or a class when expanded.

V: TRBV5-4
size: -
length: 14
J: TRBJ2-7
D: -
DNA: TGTGCCAGCAGCCCGGACAGTAGCTCCTACGAGCAGTACTTC
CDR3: CASSPDSSSYEQYF

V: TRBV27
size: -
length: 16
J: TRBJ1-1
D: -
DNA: TGTGCCAGCAGTATTGAGGGGACCTACAGGGACACTGAAGCTTTCTTT
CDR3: CASSIEGTYRDTEAFF

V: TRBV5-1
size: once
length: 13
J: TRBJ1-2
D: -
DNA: TGCGCCAGCAGCTTGGGAAGCAACTATGGCTACACCTTC
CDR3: CASSLGSNYGYTF

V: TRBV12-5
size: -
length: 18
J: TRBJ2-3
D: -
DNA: TGTGCTAGTGGTTTGGTACCCAGCGGTCAGGCTAGCACAGATACGCAGTATTTT
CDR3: CASGLVPSGQASTDTQYF

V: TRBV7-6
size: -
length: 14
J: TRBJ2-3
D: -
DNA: TGTGCCAGCAGCTTAAGTCCGGGGGCAGATACGCAGTATTTT
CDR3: CASSLSPGADTQYF

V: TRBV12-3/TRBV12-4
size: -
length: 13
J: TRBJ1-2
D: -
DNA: TGTGCCAGCACCCTCAGGGCTAACTATGGCTACACCTTC
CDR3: CASTLRANYGYTF

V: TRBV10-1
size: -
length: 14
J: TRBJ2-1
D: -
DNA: TGCGCCAGCAGTGAGTCGAATCCGGCGGGAGAGCAGTTCTTC
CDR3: CASSESNPAGEQFF

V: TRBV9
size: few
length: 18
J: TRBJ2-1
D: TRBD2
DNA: TGTGCCAGCAGCGCCGGACTAGCGGAAATTTATAATCGGGGTGAGCAGTTCTTC
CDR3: CASSAGLAEIYNRGEQFF

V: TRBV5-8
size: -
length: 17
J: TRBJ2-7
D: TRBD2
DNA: TGTGCCAGCAGCTTAAAGATGACTAGCGGGGCGGTGGGCGAGCAGTACTTC
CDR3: CASSLKMTSGAVGEQYF

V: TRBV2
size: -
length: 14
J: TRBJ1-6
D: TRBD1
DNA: TGTGCCAGCAGCAAACAGGGGAATAATTCACCCCTCCACTTT
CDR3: CASSKQGNNSPLHF

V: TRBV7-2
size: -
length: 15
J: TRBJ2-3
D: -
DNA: TGTGCCAGCAGCTTAGCGGTGCGGGTGGGAAATACGCAGTATTTT
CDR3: CASSLAVRVGNTQYF

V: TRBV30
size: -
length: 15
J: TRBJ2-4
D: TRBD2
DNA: TGTGCCTGGAGGATAGCGGGAGTGGCCAAAAACATTCAGTACTTC
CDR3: CAWRIAGVAKNIQYF

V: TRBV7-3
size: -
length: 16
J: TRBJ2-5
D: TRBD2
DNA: TGTGCCAGCAGCAAAAGCGGGAGCGGGCTCCAAGAGACCCAGTACTTC
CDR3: CASSKSGSGLQETQYF

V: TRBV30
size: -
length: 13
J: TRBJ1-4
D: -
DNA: TGTGCCTGGAGTGTTCAGGGGAATGAAAAACTGTTTTTT
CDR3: CAWSVQGNEKLFF

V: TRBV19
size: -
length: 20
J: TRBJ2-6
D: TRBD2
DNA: TGTGCCAGTACCATAGGCGGACTAGCGGGCCTTTACTCTGGGGCCAACGTCCTGACTTTC
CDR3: CASTIGGLAGLYSGANVLTF

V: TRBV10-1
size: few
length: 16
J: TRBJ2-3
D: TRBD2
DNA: TGCGCCAGCAGTGGGTTAGCGGGAGAAGGTCAAGATACGCAGTATTTT
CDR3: CASSGLAGEGQDTQYF

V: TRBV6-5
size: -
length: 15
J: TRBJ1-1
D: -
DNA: TGTGCCAGCAGTTACTCGAACCCGAGGAACACTGAAGCTTTCTTT
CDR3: CASSYSNPRNTEAFF

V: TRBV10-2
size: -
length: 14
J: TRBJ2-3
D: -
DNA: TGCGCCAGCAGTGAACCGGCCGGGGGTGGAACGCAGTATTTT
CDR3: CASSEPAGGGTQYF

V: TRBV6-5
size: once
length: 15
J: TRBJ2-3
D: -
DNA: TGTGCCAGCAGTTGGTCGGGAGCTAACCCAGATACGCAGTATTTT
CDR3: CASSWSGANPDTQYF

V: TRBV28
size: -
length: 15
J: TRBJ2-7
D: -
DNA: TGTGCCAGCAGTCCCCCAGTGGGGGGTCCCTACGAGCAGTACTTC
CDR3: CASSPPVGGPYEQYF

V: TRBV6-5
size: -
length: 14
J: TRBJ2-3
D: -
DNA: TGTGCCACCTTGGACACCCGGGGCACAGATACGCAGTATTTT
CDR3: CATLDTRGTDTQYF

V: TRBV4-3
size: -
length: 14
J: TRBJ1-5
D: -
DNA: TGCGCCAGCAGCCGAGAACAGGGCCATCAGCCCCAGCATTTT
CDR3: CASSREQGHQPQHF

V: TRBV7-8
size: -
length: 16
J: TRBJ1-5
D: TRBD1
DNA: TGTGCCAGCAGCACCCCGACAGGGACGCGCAATCAGCCCCAGCATTTT
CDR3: CASSTPTGTRNQPQHF

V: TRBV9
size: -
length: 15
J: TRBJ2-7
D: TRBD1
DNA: TGTGCCAGCAGCCTGGGGACAGCCTCCTCCTACGAGCAGTACTTC
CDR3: CASSLGTASSYEQYF

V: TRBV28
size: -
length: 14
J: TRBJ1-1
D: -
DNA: TGTGCCAGCAGTCCCCCGTTGACAGGCACTGAAGCTTTCTTT
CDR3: CASSPPLTGTEAFF

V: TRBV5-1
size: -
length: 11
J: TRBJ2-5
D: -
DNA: TGCGCCAGCAGCTCGCAAGAGACCCAGTACTTC
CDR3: CASSSQETQYF

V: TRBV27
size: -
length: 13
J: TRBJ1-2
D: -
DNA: TGTGCCAGCAGTTTCAGGGGTACCTATGGCTACACCTTC
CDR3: CASSFRGTYGYTF

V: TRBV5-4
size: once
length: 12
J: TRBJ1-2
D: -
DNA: TGTGCCAGCAGCGCGAGCGGGTATGGCTACACCTTC
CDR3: CASSASGYGYTF

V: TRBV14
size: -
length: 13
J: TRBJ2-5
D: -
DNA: TGTGCCAGCAGCCAAGGGGCGCAAGAGACCCAGTACTTC
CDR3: CASSQGAQETQYF

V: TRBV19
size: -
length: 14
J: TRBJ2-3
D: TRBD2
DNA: TGTGCCAGTAAACTAGCGGGAGTATCAGATACGCAGTATTTT
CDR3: CASKLAGVSDTQYF

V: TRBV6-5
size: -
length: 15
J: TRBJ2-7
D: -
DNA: TGTGCCAGCAGCTTAAGACAGGAGCTTGTTGGCGAGCAGTACTTC
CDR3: CASSLRQELVGEQYF

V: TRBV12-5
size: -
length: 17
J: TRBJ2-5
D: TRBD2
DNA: TGTGCTAGTGGTTTGGTACTGGTGGGAGGGATCCAAGAGACCCAGTACTTC
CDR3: CASGLVLVGGIQETQYF

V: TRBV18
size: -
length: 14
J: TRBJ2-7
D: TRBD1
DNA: TGTGCCAGCTCGCTCGGACAGGGAGCCTACGAGCAGTACTTC
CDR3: CASSLGQGAYEQYF

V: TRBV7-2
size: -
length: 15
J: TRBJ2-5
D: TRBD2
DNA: TGTGCCAGCAGCCCTTCAGCGGGGGGGCAGTGGACCCAGTACTTC
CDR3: CASSPSAGGQWTQYF

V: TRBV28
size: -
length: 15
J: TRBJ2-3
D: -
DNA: TGTGCCAGCAGTCCCACAGGTTCTAGCACAGATACGCAGTATTTT
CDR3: CASSPTGSSTDTQYF

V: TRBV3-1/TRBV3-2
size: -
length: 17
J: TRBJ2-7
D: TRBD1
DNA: TGTGCCAGCAGCCACCAACTTGGGACAGGCGTAGCCTACGAGCAGTACTTC
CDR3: CASSHQLGTGVAYEQYF

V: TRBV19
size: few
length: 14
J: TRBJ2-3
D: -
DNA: TGTGCCAGTAGTATAGGGACAAGCACAGATACGCAGTATTTT
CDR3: CASSIGTSTDTQYF

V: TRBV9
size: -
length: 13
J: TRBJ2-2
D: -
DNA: TGTGCCAGCAGCGTAGCCCCCCGCGGGGAGCTGTTTTTT
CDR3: CASSVAPRGELFF

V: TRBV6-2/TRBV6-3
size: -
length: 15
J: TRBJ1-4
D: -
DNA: TGTGCCAGCAGTTACATTGCAGGGCGCAATGAAAAACTGTTTTTT
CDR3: CASSYIAGRNEKLFF

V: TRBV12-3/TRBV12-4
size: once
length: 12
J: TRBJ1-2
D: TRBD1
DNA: TGTGCCAGCAGTCTAGACAGGGCTGGCTACACCTTC
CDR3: CASSLDRAGYTF

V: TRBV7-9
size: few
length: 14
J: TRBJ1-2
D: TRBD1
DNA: TGTGCCAGCAGCACCGAGAGACAGGGAAGTGGCTACACCTTC
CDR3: CASSTERQGSGYTF

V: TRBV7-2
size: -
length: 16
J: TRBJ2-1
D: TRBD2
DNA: TGTGCCAGCAGCGCCGTAGCGGGAGGGGGCGTGAATGAGCAGTTCTTC
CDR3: CASSAVAGGGVNEQFF

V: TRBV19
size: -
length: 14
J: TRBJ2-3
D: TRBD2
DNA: TGTGCCAGTAGTAATCGACTAGCTATAGATACGCAGTATTTT
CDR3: CASSNRLAIDTQYF

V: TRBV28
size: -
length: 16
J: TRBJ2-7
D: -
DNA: TGTGCCAGCAGTCACTCCTCCGGGATTTCCTCCTACGAGCAGTACTTC
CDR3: CASSHSSGISSYEQYF

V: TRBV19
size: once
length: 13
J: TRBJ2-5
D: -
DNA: TGTGCCAGTAGAGACAGCGATCAAGAGACCCAGTACTTC
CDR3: CASRDSDQETQYF

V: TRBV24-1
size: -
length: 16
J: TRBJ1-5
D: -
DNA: TGTGCCACCAGTGACCCAGGGGTTGGAGGCAATCAGCCCCAGCATTTT
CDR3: CATSDPGVGGNQPQHF

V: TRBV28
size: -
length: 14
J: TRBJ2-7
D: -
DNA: TGTGCCAGCAGTATTTCGGGCACAGGTTACGAGCAGTACTTC
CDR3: CASSISGTGYEQYF

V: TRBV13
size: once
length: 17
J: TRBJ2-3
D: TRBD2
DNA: TGTGCCAGCAGCTTTCCTCCGGGACTAGCGGGGGCAGATACGCAGTATTTT
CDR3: CASSFPPGLAGADTQYF